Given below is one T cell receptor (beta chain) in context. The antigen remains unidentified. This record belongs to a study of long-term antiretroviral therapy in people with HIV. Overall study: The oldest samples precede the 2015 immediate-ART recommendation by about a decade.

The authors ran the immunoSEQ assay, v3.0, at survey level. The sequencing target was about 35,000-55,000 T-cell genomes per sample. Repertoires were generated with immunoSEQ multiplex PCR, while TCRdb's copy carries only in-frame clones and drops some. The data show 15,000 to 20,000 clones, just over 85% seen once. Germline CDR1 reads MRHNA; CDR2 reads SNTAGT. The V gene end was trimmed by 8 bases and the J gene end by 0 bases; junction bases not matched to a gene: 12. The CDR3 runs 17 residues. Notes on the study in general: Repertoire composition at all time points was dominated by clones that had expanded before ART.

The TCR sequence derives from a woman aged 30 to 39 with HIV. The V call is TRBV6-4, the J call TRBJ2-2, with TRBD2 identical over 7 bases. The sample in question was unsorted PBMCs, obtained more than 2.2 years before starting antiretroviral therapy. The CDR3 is CASSRVGGNANTGELFF. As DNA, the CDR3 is TGTGCCAGCTCAAGAGTGGGGGGGAACGCGAACACCGGGGAGCTGTTTTTT.